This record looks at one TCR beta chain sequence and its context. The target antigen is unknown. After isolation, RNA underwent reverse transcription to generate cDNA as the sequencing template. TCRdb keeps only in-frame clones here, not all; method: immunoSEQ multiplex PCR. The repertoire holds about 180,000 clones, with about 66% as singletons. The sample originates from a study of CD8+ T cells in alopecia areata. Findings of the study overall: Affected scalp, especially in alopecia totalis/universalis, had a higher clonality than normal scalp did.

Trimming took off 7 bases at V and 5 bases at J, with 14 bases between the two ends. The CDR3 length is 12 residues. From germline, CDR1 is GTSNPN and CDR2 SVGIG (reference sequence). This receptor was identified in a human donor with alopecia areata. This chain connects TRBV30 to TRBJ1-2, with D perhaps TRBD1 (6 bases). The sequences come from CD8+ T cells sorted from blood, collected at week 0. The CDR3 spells CASNGGQYGYTF. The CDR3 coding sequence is TGTGCCTCGAACGGGGGGCAGTATGGCTACACCTTC.